The clone carrying this T cell receptor beta chain came up a few times. The data stem from a study of human T cells and chemical hapten exposure. In the study overall: A patient group, mainly female, showed alopecia areata, totalis or universalis.

Time point described: patch test 2, 6 weeks after DPC sensitization. Treatment indicated: therapeutic diphenylcyclopropenone sensitization with weekly scalp DPC. This CDR3 spans 14 amino acids. Trimming at V came to 1 base and at J to 2 bases, leaving 4 bases not matched to a gene. Germline values: CDR1 DFQATT, CDR2 SNEGSKA (reference sequence). MiXCR, applied by TCRdb to the RACE reads, yields one record per CDR3 protein. The sample consists of tens of thousands of distinct CDR3 sequences, 9.4% of them appearing once. Here the sequenced sample was whole blood, taken in connection with sensitization to the hapten diphenylcyclopropenone (DPC). The sequence was obtained from a man between 25 and 39 years old with alopecia areata. Some clones in this sample may be carry-over from other donors' samples. The V and J genes are TRBV20-1 and TRBJ2-5; TRBD1 matches 7 bases. DNA of the CDR3: TGCAGTGCTAGAGTCTGGGACAGACAAGAGACCCAGTACTTC. It translates to CSARVWDRQETQYF.